The rows below give T cell receptor beta chains drawn from one sample of a study of blood T cells in healthy people across ages. TCRdb re-called the 5' RACE reads with MiXCR, one entry per CDR3 protein. Among 800,000 to 950,000 distinct CDR3 sequences listed, 25% to 35% were seen once. These data were also filed under a second study, of T cells of mothers and their children.

Sequencing was done on a sample of blood. The receptors originated from a woman in her forties in good health. Each CDR3 is given with its conserved first and last residue. A D gene is named only where the DNA matches it firmly. For some rows the clone size is stated as once, few or many, or as a class when expanded; others skip it.

CASSLERWGYYEQYF,TGTGCCAGCAGCTTAGAAAGGTGGGGGTACTACGAGCAGTACTTC,TRBJ2-7,many,NA,TRBV11-2
CASSRGTGGDTEAFF,TGTGCCAGCAGCAGGGGGACAGGGGGAGACACTGAAGCTTTCTTT,TRBJ1-1,NA,TRBD1,TRBV7-2
CASSLARADLGDSPLHF,TGCGCCAGCAGCTTGGCCAGGGCCGACTTAGGGGATTCACCCCTCCACTTT,TRBJ1-6,NA,NA,TRBV5-1
CASRTWARTYQETQYF,TGTGCCAGCAGGACTTGGGCCAGGACCTACCAAGAGACCCAGTACTTC,TRBJ2-5,NA,NA,TRBV5-6
CSVEGATRASF,TGCAGCGTTGAAGGGGCGACTAGAGCAAGCTTC,TRBJ2-1,NA,NA,TRBV29-1
CSVDLTGGAGQYF,TGCAGCGTTGATCTAACAGGGGGTGCCGGGCAGTACTTC,TRBJ2-7,few,TRBD1,TRBV29-1
CASRDPGQGLYSNQPQHF,TGTGCCAGCAGAGATCCGGGACAGGGACTATATAGCAATCAGCCCCAGCATTTT,TRBJ1-5,NA,TRBD1,TRBV28
CASSIGQGDYGYTF,TGTGCCAGCAGTATCGGACAGGGGGACTATGGCTACACCTTC,TRBJ1-2,many,TRBD1,TRBV3-1
CASPGQGSYEQYF,TGTGCCAGCCCGGGACAGGGTTCCTACGAGCAGTACTTC,TRBJ2-7,few,TRBD1,TRBV2
CAIGPERSSYNEQFF,TGTGCCATAGGCCCGGAGCGCAGCTCCTACAATGAGCAGTTCTTC,TRBJ2-1,few,NA,TRBV10-3
CASTSGQAHNSPLHF,TGTGCCAGCACATCAGGGCAGGCCCATAATTCACCCCTCCACTTT,TRBJ1-6,NA,NA,TRBV28
CSVEGLSYGYTF,TGCAGCGTTGAAGGACTCAGCTATGGCTACACCTTC,TRBJ1-2,many,NA,TRBV29-1
CASSVEAGLSSYEQYF,TGTGCCAGCAGCGTAGAGGCGGGACTTAGCTCCTACGAGCAGTACTTC,TRBJ2-7,NA,NA,TRBV9
CSVERGTNEQYF,TGCAGCGTTGAGAGAGGGACCAACGAGCAGTACTTC,TRBJ2-7,NA,NA,TRBV29-1
CATRPPGGQETQYF,TGTGCCACCCGGCCCCCGGGGGGGCAAGAGACCCAGTACTTC,TRBJ2-5,many,TRBD2,TRBV7-9
CASSLPRGGLGYEQYF,TGTGCCAGCAGTTTACCCCGGGGGGGTTTGGGTTACGAGCAGTACTTC,TRBJ2-7,few,TRBD2,TRBV27
CASSQGGQGGEKLFF,TGTGCCAGCAGCCAAGGGGGACAGGGAGGCGAAAAACTGTTTTTT,TRBJ1-4,few,TRBD1,TRBV4-2
CAISGAGQGFFNEQFF,TGTGCCATCAGTGGGGCGGGACAGGGTTTTTTCAATGAGCAGTTCTTC,TRBJ2-1,many,TRBD1,TRBV10-3
CSARGRGGPFGGYTF,TGCAGTGCTAGAGGTCGGGGAGGGCCCTTCGGGGGCTACACCTTC,TRBJ1-2,NA,NA,TRBV20-1
CASSLGTGGAYTGELFF,TGTGCCAGCAGTTTAGGGACAGGGGGCGCATACACCGGGGAGCTGTTTTTT,TRBJ2-2,NA,TRBD1,TRBV27
CASSQDRAGVTGTQYF,TGTGCCAGCAGCCAAGATCGGGCTGGGGTCACAGGAACGCAGTATTTT,TRBJ2-3,many,NA,TRBV4-2
CAGSTTGFDYGYTF,TGTGCCGGCAGCACAACAGGGTTTGACTATGGCTACACCTTC,TRBJ1-2,few,NA,TRBV11-2
CSAMPGHLKGHSYEQYF,TGCAGTGCTATGCCGGGACACCTAAAGGGTCACTCCTACGAGCAGTACTTC,TRBJ2-7,few,NA,TRBV20-1
CASSSPRPGTYNEQFF,TGTGCCAGCAGCTCACCCCGCCCGGGGACCTACAATGAGCAGTTCTTC,TRBJ2-1,many,NA,TRBV7-8
CASSLGDVQAYKQYF,TGCGCCAGCAGCTTGGGGGACGTCCAAGCCTACAAGCAGTACTTC,TRBJ2-7,NA,NA,TRBV5-1
CSVLETGSTEAFF,TGCAGCGTCCTTGAGACAGGGTCCACTGAAGCTTTCTTT,TRBJ1-1,few,TRBD1,TRBV29-1
CSVGPGTGTEQYF,TGCAGCGTTGGGCCCGGGACAGGGACCGAGCAGTACTTC,TRBJ2-7,many,TRBD1,TRBV29-1
CASSLDLNTEAFF,TGTGCCAGCAGCTTAGACCTGAACACTGAAGCTTTCTTT,TRBJ1-1,many,NA,TRBV7-2
CASSLAASGGFDEQYF,TGTGCCAGCAGTTTAGCGGCTAGCGGGGGGTTCGACGAGCAGTACTTC,TRBJ2-7,NA,TRBD2,TRBV28